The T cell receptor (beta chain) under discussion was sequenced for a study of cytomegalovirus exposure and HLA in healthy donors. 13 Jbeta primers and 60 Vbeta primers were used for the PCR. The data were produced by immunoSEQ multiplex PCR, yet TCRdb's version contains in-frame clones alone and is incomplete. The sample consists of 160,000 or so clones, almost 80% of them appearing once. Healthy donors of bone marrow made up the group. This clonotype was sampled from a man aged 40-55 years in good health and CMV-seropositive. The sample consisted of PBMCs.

The CDR3: CASSLGLAMETQYF. DNA for the CDR3: TGCGCCAGCAGCTTGGGACTAGCGATGGAGACCCAGTACTTC. This chain links TRBV5-1 with TRBJ2-5; 8 bases map to TRBD2. The junction had 3 bases not matched to a gene; V was cut back by 0 bases and J by 5 bases. This CDR3 is built from 14 residues. Germline V gene sequence: CDR1 SGHRS, CDR2 YFSETQ. Combining the CDR3 with reference TRBV5-1 and TRBJ2-5 gives the whole variable domain KAGVTQTPRYLIKTRGQQVTLSCSPISGHRSVSWYQQTPGQGLQFLFEYFSETQRNKGNFPGRFSGRQFSNSRSEMNVSTLELGDSALYLCASSLGLAMETQYFGPGTRLLVL.